This T cell receptor beta chain was observed in a study of blood T cells in healthy people across ages. The study's findings and limits: Nothing was known about donor CMV status, and this possibly confounded expanded clonotype changes.

PCR was performed a second time for roughly 6 to 12 cycles using a sample-barcoded 5' primer and a J-beta primer mix. With 12 random nucleotides, a template-switch adaptor tagged each individual cDNA molecule. TCRdb reprocessed the 5' RACE reads via MiXCR and lists one record per CDR3 protein. The repertoire holds 1,500,000 or so distinct CDR3 sequences, with 35% to 45% as singletons. Only one count was recorded for this clonotype. Its target is not known. Sequencing was performed on blood. This clonotype was sampled from a woman between 18 and 29 years old in good health.

CDR3 in amino acids: CASSQAVSGHNEQFF. Written as DNA, the CDR3 is TGTGCCAGCAGCCAAGCGGTTAGCGGGCACAATGAGCAGTTCTTC. V and J are TRBV3-1 and TRBJ2-1, with 7 bases lining up with TRBD2. CDR3 length equals 15 residues. The germline gives CDR1 LGHDT, CDR2 YNNKEL (reference sequence). V shed 1 base and J 5 bases; nucleotides not matched to a gene: 5.